Listed here are 10 T cell receptor beta chains from one sample, sequenced in a study of patients and donors after allogeneic stem cell transplantation. TCRdb re-called the RT-PCR reads with MiXCR, one entry per CDR3 protein. The sample records about a million distinct CDR3 sequences, under 20% being singletons. Sequencing was done on a sample of blood, either unsorted or a sorted T cell fraction (not recorded which). The receptors shown here come from a human donor who was either an allogeneic HSCT recipient or a stem cell or donor lymphocyte infusion donor (not recorded which). It is not recorded whose cells these are; they may come from a transplant donor.

CDR3 region: CASIHEGYTF. Written as DNA, the CDR3 is TGTGCCAGCATACATGAGGGCTACACCTTC. This chain connects TRBV21-1 to TRBJ1-2. TRBV21-1 is listed as a pseudogene. The CDR3 runs to 10 residues.

This clonotype appeared a few times. This sequence joins TRBV2 and TRBJ1-3, with TRBD1 matching over 8 bases. Germline lookup yields CDR1 SNHLY and CDR2 FYNNEI. V gave up 3 bases and J gave up 7 bases; unmatched junction bases: 11. This CDR3 region has 16 residues. CDR3 DNA sequence: TGTGCCAGCAGTGACTACAGCCCGGGACAGGCGAACACCATATATTTT. Protein sequence: CASSDYSPGQANTIYF.

In this sample, this clonotype turned up a few times. This chain joins TRBV3-1 and TRBJ2-5, with 7 bases matching TRBD2. V lost 4 bases to trimming and J lost 1 base; unmatched junction nucleotides: 18. The CDR3 runs to 19 residues. Per germline, CDR1 LGHDT and CDR2 YNNKEL (reference sequence). The CDR3 spells CASSLLLASGAPIQETQYF. The CDR3 nucleotides read TGTGCCAGCAGCCTGTTATTGGCTAGCGGCGCCCCGATCCAAGAGACCCAGTACTTC.

This clonotype was seen at least ten times. V usage is TRBV9 and J usage is TRBJ1-2, with D uncertain. The CDR3 extends over 13 amino acids. V was pared by 0 bases and J by 8 bases, with 11 bases between. Germline V gene sequence: CDR1 SGDLS, CDR2 YYNGEE. The CDR3 protein is CASSVAAGNGYTF. The CDR3 coding sequence is TGTGCCAGCAGCGTAGCGGCGGGAAACGGCTACACCTTC.

This clonotype was found a few times. The genes are TRBV4-2 and TRBJ2-5, with TRBD2 matching over 10 bases. This CDR3 comprises 18 residues. Trimming took 0 bases from V and 5 from J; bases not matched to a gene: 12. Germline V gives CDR1 LGHNA, CDR2 YNFKEQ. The CDR3 here is CASSQESSGSVGLETQYF. For the CDR3, the DNA is TGTGCCAGCAGCCAAGAGTCTAGCGGGAGTGTGGGGTTGGAGACCCAGTACTTC.

This clonotype has a handful of counts. The chain has TRBV24-1 and TRBJ2-5, with 9 nucleotides matching TRBD2. Germline V CDR1 and CDR2: KGHDR, SFDVKD. This CDR3 contains 16 residues. The trim removed 6 bases at V and 2 bases at J, leaving 9 bases unmatched. The DNA of the CDR3 is TGTGCCACCAGTAGTCAGCGGGAGGTCGGGCAAGAGACCCAGTACTTC. Its translation: CATSSQREVGQETQYF.

The V call is TRBV27, the J call TRBJ2-2; D remains unclear. CDR3 length: 12 residues. V lost 6 bases and J 6 bases, leaving 8 bases between the germline ends. From germline, CDR1 is MNHEY and CDR2 SMNVEV (reference sequence). The CDR3 protein is CASSSDPGELFF. The DNA of the CDR3 is TGTGCCAGCAGCTCCGATCCCGGGGAGCTGTTTTTT.

The CDR3 reads CAFKEGSRNYGYTF. The CDR3 DNA is TGTGCCTTCAAGGAGGGGAGTCGGAACTATGGCTACACCTTC. This chain links TRBV30 with TRBJ1-2, with a weak D call TRBD1 (5 bases). The V gene's germline CDR1 is GTSNPN and CDR2 SVGIG (reference sequence). The CDR3 consists of 14 residues. V was trimmed by 7 bases and J by 2 bases, leaving 17 bases between them.

V gene TRBV14 combines with J gene TRBJ1-3; 7 nucleotides align to TRBD1. The length of the CDR3 is 16 residues. Germline V lookup: CDR1 SGHDN, CDR2 FVKESK. V was clipped by 4 bases and J by 4 bases; unmatched bases: 10. This CDR3 reads CASSRGTAVRGNTIYF. The CDR3 nucleotides are TGTGCCAGCAGCCGGGGGACAGCAGTACGGGGAAACACCATATATTTT.

CDR3 in amino acids: CASSSRRTPLPQYEQYF. The CDR3 nucleotides are TGTGCCAGCAGCTCTCGACGGACACCTCTCCCCCAGTACGAGCAGTACTTC. This chain joins TRBV21-1 and TRBJ2-7; TRBD1, the D gene given by the table, was not confirmed from the DNA. TRBV21-1 is described as a pseudogene. The CDR3 runs 17 residues.